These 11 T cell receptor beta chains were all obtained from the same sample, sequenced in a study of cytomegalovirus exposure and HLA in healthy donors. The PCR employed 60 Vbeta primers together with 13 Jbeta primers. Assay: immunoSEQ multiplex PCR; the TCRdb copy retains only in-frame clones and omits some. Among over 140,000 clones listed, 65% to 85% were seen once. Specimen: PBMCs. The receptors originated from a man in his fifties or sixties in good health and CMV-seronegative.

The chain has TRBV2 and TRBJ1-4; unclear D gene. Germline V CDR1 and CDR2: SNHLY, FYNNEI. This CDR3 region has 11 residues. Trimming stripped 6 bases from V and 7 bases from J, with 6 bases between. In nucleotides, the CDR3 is TGTGCCAGCAGGTCTAGTGAAAAACTGTTTTTT. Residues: CASRSSEKLFF. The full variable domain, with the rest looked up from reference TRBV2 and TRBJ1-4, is EPEVTQTPSHQVTQMGQEVILRCVPISNHLYFYWYRQILGQKVEFLVSFYNNEISEKSEIFDDQFSVERPDGSNFTLKIRSTKLEDSAMYFCASRSSEKLFFGSGTQLSVL.

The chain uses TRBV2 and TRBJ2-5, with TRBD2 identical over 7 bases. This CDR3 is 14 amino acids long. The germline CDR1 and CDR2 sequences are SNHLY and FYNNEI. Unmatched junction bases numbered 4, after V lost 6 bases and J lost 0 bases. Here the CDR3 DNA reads TGTGCCAGCAGATGGCGGGGGAACCAAGAGACCCAGTACTTC. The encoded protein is CASRWRGNQETQYF. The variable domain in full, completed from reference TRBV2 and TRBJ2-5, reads EPEVTQTPSHQVTQMGQEVILRCVPISNHLYFYWYRQILGQKVEFLVSFYNNEISEKSEIFDDQFSVERPDGSNFTLKIRSTKLEDSAMYFCASRWRGNQETQYFGPGTRLLVL.

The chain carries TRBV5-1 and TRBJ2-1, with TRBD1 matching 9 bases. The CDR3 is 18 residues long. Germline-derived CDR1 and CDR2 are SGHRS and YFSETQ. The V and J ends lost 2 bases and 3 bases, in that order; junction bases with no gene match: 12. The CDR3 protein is CASSLDLTGTGFYNEQFF. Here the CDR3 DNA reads TGCGCCAGCAGCTTAGATCTAACCGGGACAGGGTTCTACAATGAGCAGTTCTTC.

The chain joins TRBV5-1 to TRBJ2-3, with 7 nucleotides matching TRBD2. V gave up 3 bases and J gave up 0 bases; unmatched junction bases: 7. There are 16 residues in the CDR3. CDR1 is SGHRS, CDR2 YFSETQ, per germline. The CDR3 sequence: CASSSPGGISTDTQYF. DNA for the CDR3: TGCGCCAGCAGCTCCCCGGGAGGAATTAGCACAGATACGCAGTATTTT.

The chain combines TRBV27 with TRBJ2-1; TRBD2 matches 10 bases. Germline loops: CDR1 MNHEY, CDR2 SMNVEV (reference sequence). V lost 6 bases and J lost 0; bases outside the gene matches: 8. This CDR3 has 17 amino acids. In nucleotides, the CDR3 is TGTGCCAGCAGCCCTAGGACTAGCGGAGGCTCCTACAATGAGCAGTTCTTC. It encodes CASSPRTSGGSYNEQFF.

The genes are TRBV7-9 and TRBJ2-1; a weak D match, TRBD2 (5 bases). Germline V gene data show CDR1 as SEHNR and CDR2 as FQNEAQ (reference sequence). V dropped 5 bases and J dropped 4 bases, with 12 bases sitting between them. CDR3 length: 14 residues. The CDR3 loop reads CASSPSGVYNEQFF. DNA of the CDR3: TGTGCCAGCAGCCCCTCCGGGGTTTACAATGAGCAGTTCTTC.

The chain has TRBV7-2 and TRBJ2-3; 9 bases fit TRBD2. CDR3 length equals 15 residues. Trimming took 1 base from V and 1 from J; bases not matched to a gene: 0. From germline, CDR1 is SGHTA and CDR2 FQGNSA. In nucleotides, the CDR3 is TGTGCCAGCAGCTTAGGACTAGCGGGCACAGATACGCAGTATTTT. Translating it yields CASSLGLAGTDTQYF.

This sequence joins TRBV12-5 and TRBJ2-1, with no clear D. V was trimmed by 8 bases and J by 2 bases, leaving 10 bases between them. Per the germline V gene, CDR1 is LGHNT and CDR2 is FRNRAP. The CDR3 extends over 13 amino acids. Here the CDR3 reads CASRLDTYNEQFF. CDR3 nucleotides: TGTGCTAGTCGACTCGATACCTACAATGAGCAGTTCTTC.

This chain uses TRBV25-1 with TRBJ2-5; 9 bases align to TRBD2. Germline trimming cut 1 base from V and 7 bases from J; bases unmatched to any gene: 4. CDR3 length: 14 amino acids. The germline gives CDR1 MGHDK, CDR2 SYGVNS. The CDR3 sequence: CASSEFGGGATQYF. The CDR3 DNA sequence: TGTGCCAGCAGTGAATTTGGCGGGGGGGCGACCCAGTACTTC.

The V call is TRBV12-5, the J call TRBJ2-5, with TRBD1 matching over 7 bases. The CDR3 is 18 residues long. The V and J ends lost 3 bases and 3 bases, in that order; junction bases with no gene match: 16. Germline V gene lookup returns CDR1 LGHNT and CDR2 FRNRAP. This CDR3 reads CASGLLDTGARSKETQYF. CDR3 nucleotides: TGTGCTAGTGGTTTACTAGACACAGGGGCACGATCCAAAGAGACCCAGTACTTC.

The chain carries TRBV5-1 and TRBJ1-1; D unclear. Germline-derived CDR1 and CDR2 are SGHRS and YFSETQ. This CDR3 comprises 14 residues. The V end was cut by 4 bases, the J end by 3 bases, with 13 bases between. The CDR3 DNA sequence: TGCGCCAGCAGCCCGAGTGCCGGAGACACTGAAGCTTTCTTT. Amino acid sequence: CASSPSAGDTEAFF.